The present T cell receptor (beta chain) was sequenced within a study of blood T cell repertoires in COVID-19. In the study overall: There were acute and convalescent COVID-19 samples, and they came from the United States, Italy and Spain.

Trimming removed 6 bases at V and 4 bases at J, with 9 bases between. The CDR3 loop spans 12 amino acids. CDR1 is LNHDA and CDR2 is SQIVND in the germline V gene (reference sequence). Source study methods: Scientists estimated how many nucleated cells there were by amplifying reference gene primers. The table came from immunoSEQ multiplex PCR; TCRdb's copy has only in-frame clones and leaves some out. D and trimming come from the DNA, and the V and J calls and clone size come from that table. Here the sample spans 250,000 to 300,000 clones, about 87% being singletons. This rearrangement joins TRBV19 to TRBJ1-1; D remains ambiguous. The sequence was collected from a woman between 65 and 79 years old with COVID-19, enrolled during active disease. Sample: peripheral blood. The CDR3 is CASSSPGTEAFF. In nucleotides, the CDR3 is TGTGCCAGTAGCTCCCCAGGCACTGAAGCTTTCTTT.